These 18 T cell receptor beta chains originate from one sample sequenced in a study of CD8 T cells in ankylosing spondylitis. Their cognate antigens are unknown. TCRdb analysed the 5' RACE reads with MiXCR anew, one entry per CDR3 protein. Of some 840,000 distinct CDR3 sequences listed, about 12% are singletons. Broader study findings: A motif of seven or eight highly homologous TCR beta variants was seen as apparently characteristic of ankylosing spondylitis blood.

The sequencing sample was made of blood, either unsorted or a sorted T cell fraction (not recorded which). Receptors were obtained from a male donor with ankylosing spondylitis.

Ten or more counts support this clonotype. This chain links TRBV12-3 or TRBV12-4 with TRBJ2-7; TRBD2 is a possible D gene (5 bases). The CDR3 has 15 amino acids. V gave up 5 bases and J gave up 0 bases, with 14 bases separating them. The CDR3 is CASSDYGRSSYEQYF. In DNA, the CDR3 is TGTGCCAGCAGTGACTACGGTCGGAGCTCCTACGAGCAGTACTTC.

This clonotype has a handful of counts. The chain is built from TRBV20-1 and TRBJ2-1, with D possibly being TRBD2 (5 bases). Between the trimmed V and J ends, which lost 3 bases and 3 bases, there was a span of 9 bases. The CDR3 contains 13 residues. From germline, CDR1 is DFQATT and CDR2 SNEGSKA (reference sequence). The CDR3 DNA sequence: TGCAGTGCTAGCGGGAACCTCTACAATGAGCAGTTCTTC. Amino acids: CSASGNLYNEQFF.

This clonotype was picked up a small number of times. The V and J genes are TRBV10-3 and TRBJ2-7, with 12 nucleotides matching TRBD1. The CDR3 sequence is 14 residues long. Germline CDR1 and CDR2: ENHRY and SYGVKD. With 8 bases clipped from V and 5 bases from J, the junction kept 7 bases outside the gene matches. The CDR3 DNA sequence: TGTGCCATCGGGCGGGGACAGGGGGCCGACGAGCAGTACTTC. Translating it yields CAIGRGQGADEQYF.

The rearrangement joins TRBV2 to TRBJ1-1; no clear D. This CDR3 is 11 amino acids long. Trimming pared 6 bases from V and 6 bases from J, leaving 8 bases between. Germline CDR1 SNHLY, CDR2 FYNNEI. As DNA, the CDR3 is TGTGCCAGCAGGATAAGGGCTGAAGCTTTCTTT. Translation: CASRIRAEAFF. Drawing the rest from reference TRBV2 and TRBJ1-1, the complete variable domain is EPEVTQTPSHQVTQMGQEVILRCVPISNHLYFYWYRQILGQKVEFLVSFYNNEISEKSEIFDDQFSVERPDGSNFTLKIRSTKLEDSAMYFCASRIRAEAFFGQGTRLTVV.

This clonotype has a count of ten or more. The chain links TRBV5-1 to TRBJ2-1; TRBD1 aligns across 9 bases. From germline, CDR1 is SGHRS and CDR2 YFSETQ. This CDR3 contains 18 residues. V shed 4 bases, J shed 0 bases, and the junction held 11 bases outside the gene matches. CDR3 loop: CASSTRTGAGDSYNEQFF. The CDR3 DNA is TGCGCCAGCAGCACAAGGACAGGGGCAGGGGACTCCTACAATGAGCAGTTCTTC.

This clonotype turned up a few times. The rearrangement uses TRBV28 and TRBJ2-7; D is possibly TRBD1 or TRBD2 (7 bases each). V lost 7 bases and J 3 bases, leaving 19 bases between the germline ends. Germline V CDR1 and CDR2: MDHEN, SYDVKM. The CDR3 covers 15 residues. CDR3 in DNA: TGTGCCAGCACCGGGGAGGGGGCCATATTCTACGAGCAGTACTTC. Protein sequence: CASTGEGAIFYEQYF.

This clonotype was counted only a few times. V and J are TRBV19 and TRBJ1-5; tentative D call: TRBD1 (6 bases). CDR1 and CDR2 from the germline V gene are LNHDA and SQIVND (reference sequence). CDR3 length equals 14 residues. V was pared by 6 bases and J by 5 bases, with 14 bases between. The DNA of the CDR3 is TGTGCCAGTAGCCGACAGGCAGGGTATCAGCCCCAGCATTTT. Its translation is CASSRQAGYQPQHF.

This rearrangement joins TRBV10-3 to TRBJ1-2; TRBD1 agrees at 8 bases. V lost 4 bases to trimming and J lost 6 bases; unmatched junction nucleotides: 4. Germline CDR1 and CDR2: ENHRY and SYGVKD. CDR3 length equals 13 residues. CDR3 sequence: CAISADREDGYTF. CDR3 DNA sequence: TGTGCCATCAGTGCGGACAGGGAAGATGGCTACACCTTC.

This clonotype has ten or more counts. The chain couples TRBV29-1 to TRBJ1-2; D ambiguous. Germline-derived CDR1 and CDR2 are SQVTM and ANQGSEA. V shed 4 bases and J shed 4 bases, with 16 bases lying between them. CDR3 length: 14 residues. In nucleotides, the CDR3 is TGCAGCGTTGCTCTGGCAGAGTACTTCTATGGCTACACCTTC. This sequence encodes CSVALAEYFYGYTF.

This sequence joins TRBV12-3 or TRBV12-4 and TRBJ1-2; TRBD1 might be the D (5 bases). The length of the CDR3 is 12 residues. V lost 5 bases to trimming and J lost 8 bases, with 12 bases between them. CDR3 bases: TGTGCCAGCAGTATGGGACTTGACGGCTACACCTTC. Amino acid sequence: CASSMGLDGYTF.

This rearrangement joins TRBV20-1 to TRBJ1-2, with 8 bases aligning to TRBD1. The germline gives CDR1 DFQATT, CDR2 SNEGSKA (reference sequence). The trim removed 5 bases at V and 7 bases at J, leaving 18 bases unmatched. The CDR3 sequence is 16 residues long. The CDR3 is CSAPPGQVIKGGGYTF. The CDR3 DNA sequence: TGCAGTGCTCCTCCGGGACAGGTCATTAAAGGGGGTGGCTACACCTTC.

This clonotype was seen a handful of times. CDR3 nucleotide sequence: TGTGCCAGCAGCTTGAAAGAACCAGGGCTGGGATCACCCCTCCACTTT. It yields the protein CASSLKEPGLGSPLHF. The chain joins TRBV5-6 to TRBJ1-6; possibly TRBD1 for D (5 bases). The V end was cut by 1 base, the J end by 10 bases, with 18 bases between. Germline-derived CDR1 and CDR2 are SGHDT and YYEEEE. This CDR3 spans 16 amino acids.

In its sample, this clonotype was seen a few times. The V call is TRBV6-1, the J call TRBJ2-7; 11 bases match TRBD1. CDR1 MNHNS and CDR2 SASEGT come from the germline V gene. The V segment lost 6 bases and the J segment 7 bases; nucleotides outside the gene matches: 14. CDR3 length: 16 amino acids. The CDR3: CASRTRDRGSVWEQYF. The CDR3 DNA follows: TGTGCCAGCAGAACCCGGGACAGGGGGTCTGTGTGGGAGCAGTACTTC.

The V call is TRBV5-1, the J call TRBJ2-6; TRBD1 or TRBD2 may be the D gene (5 bases each). Germline CDR1 reads SGHRS; CDR2 reads YFSETQ. Deletions cut 4 bases from V and 0 bases from J, with 14 bases between. This CDR3 is built from 17 residues. The CDR3 region is CASSPGRPYSGANVLTF. CDR3 bases: TGCGCCAGCAGCCCGGGACGTCCCTACTCTGGGGCCAACGTCCTGACTTTC.

This clonotype was recorded at least ten times. The chain is built from TRBV6-5 and TRBJ2-1; 9 bases agree with TRBD2. V lost 1 base, J lost 6 bases, and 7 bases stayed unmatched. The germline V gene encodes CDR1 MNHEY and CDR2 SVGAGI. The CDR3 has 16 residues. The chain's CDR3 is CASSYFSGSGSNEQFF. The CDR3 DNA follows: TGTGCCAGCAGTTACTTTAGCGGGAGTGGTTCCAATGAGCAGTTCTTC.

This chain joins TRBV11-2 and TRBJ1-6, with 7 positions matching TRBD1. CDR1 is SGHAT and CDR2 is FQNNGV in the germline V gene. The CDR3 has 17 amino acids. After removal of 5 bases from V and 2 bases from J, the junction contained 9 bases not matched to a gene. CDR3 in amino acids: CASSEKAGTAYNSPLHF. For the CDR3, the DNA is TGTGCCAGCAGCGAAAAAGCCGGGACAGCCTATAATTCACCCCTCCACTTT.

The chain recombines TRBV20-1 with TRBJ2-1; tentatively, D is TRBD2 (5 bases). The V and J ends lost 1 base and 7 bases respectively, with 17 bases between them. Germline V CDR1 and CDR2: DFQATT, SNEGSKA (reference sequence). This CDR3 region has 15 residues. The CDR3 loop reads CSARGTLDIRNEQFF. Written as DNA, the CDR3 is TGCAGTGCTAGAGGGACTTTGGATATCAGGAATGAGCAGTTCTTC.

The sample holds a few counts of this clonotype. J is TRBJ2-7 and V is TRBV4-2; 7 bases match TRBD1. CDR1 is LGHNA, CDR2 YNFKEQ, per germline. V was clipped by 4 bases and J by 2 bases; unmatched bases: 8. The CDR3 runs to 15 residues. The CDR3 loop reads CASSRTGTATYEQYF. The CDR3, as DNA: TGTGCCAGCAGCCGTACCGGGACAGCCACCTACGAGCAGTACTTC.